This TCR beta chain emerged from a study of Graves' ophthalmopathy and Graves' hyperthyroidism. RNA transcripts served as template for amplifying TCR beta CDR3 sequences. The first-round RT-PCR employed HTBI primers together with the Qiagen OneStep RT-PCR kit. A multiplex PCR was then performed as the second round. TCRdb fed the multiplex PCR reads into MiXCR, producing one record per CDR3 protein. The sample yields about 400,000 distinct CDR3 sequences, around 19% seen once. Germline V gene sequence: CDR1 SGHDN, CDR2 FVKESK. Trimming stripped 2 bases from V and 2 bases from J, with 12 bases between. CDR3 length: 15 amino acids. This clonotype was detected ten times or more.

The clonotype originates from a woman between 18 and 29 years old with Graves' ophthalmopathy. The gene calls are TRBV14 and TRBJ1-2; D is unclear. Material: peripheral blood. For the CDR3, the DNA is TGTGCCAGCAGCCAACCGGGGTTGGGGAACTATGGCTACACCTTC. Translating it yields CASSQPGLGNYGYTF.